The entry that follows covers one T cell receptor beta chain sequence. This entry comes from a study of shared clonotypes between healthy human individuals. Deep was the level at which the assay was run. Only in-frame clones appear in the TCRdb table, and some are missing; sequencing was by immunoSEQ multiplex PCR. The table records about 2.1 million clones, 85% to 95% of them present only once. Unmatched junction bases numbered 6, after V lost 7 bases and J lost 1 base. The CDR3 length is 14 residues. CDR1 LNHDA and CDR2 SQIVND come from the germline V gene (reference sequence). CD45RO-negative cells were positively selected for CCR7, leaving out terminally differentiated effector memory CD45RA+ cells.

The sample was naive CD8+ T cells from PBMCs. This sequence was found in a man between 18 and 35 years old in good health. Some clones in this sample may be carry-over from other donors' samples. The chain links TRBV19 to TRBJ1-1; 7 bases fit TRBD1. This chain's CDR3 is CASTTGARNTEAFF. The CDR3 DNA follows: TGTGCCAGTACCACAGGGGCGAGGAACACTGAAGCTTTCTTT.